This record concerns one T cell receptor (beta chain) sequence. The antigen is unknown. Sequencing used immunoSEQ multiplex PCR; TCRdb keeps in-frame clones, though not all of them. The data show about 200,000 clones, roughly 73% seen once. V lost 2 bases, J lost 8 bases, and 17 bases lay in between. Germline-derived CDR1 and CDR2 are SGHRS and YFSETQ. This CDR3 has 15 residues. This entry belongs to a study of cytotoxic CD8 clonotypes in ibrutinib-treated CLL. Study-level information: Within the patient group, approximately 10 were relapsed/refractory and fewer than 16 treatment-naive, and some 18 were IGHV unmutated. Partial response was seen in approximately 24 patients and complete response in 2; after median 68 months, about 14 stayed remitted, 12 progressed.

Study-wide results and limits: Private clonotypes, not public ones, expanded at ibrutinib response.

Genomic DNA in an amount of around 2 micrograms was extracted from cryopreserved PBMCs and used for the preparation of TCR beta libraries. The sequences come from PBMCs, collected after 12 months of ibrutinib treatment. This clonotype was sampled from a human donor with chronic lymphocytic leukemia. The rearrangement uses TRBV5-1 and TRBJ2-1; D unresolved. CDR3 DNA sequence: TGCGCCAGCAGCTTAGGGATCACACACACCGATGAGCAGTTCTTC. Translating gives CASSLGITHTDEQFF.